These 9 T cell receptor beta chains were sequenced from one sample in a study of human thymus T cells (dated by TCRdb to the early 2020s). The library was produced with the immunoSEQ multiplex PCR assay. TCRdb's version of the immuneACCESS table is confined to in-frame rearrangements and falls short of the full clone set. An unresolved V gene accounts for under half of the shortfall where checked; the remainder is of unknown origin. In all, the sample holds tens of thousands of clones, and approximately 95% of those were seen once. The ten largest clones capture approximately 0.031% of the sample. Thymus tissue was collected as surgical resects that were removed during corrective cardiac surgery. The sample comprised thymus tissue. The receptors come from a girl under two years old with a congenital heart defect but otherwise immunologically healthy.

The rearrangement joins TRBV11-2 to TRBJ2-5, with TRBD2 identical over 11 bases. Losses at the gene ends were 4 bases for V and 5 bases for J; bases not matched to a gene: 9. Germline CDR1 reads SGHAT; CDR2 reads FQNNGV. The CDR3 is 16 residues long. The CDR3 sequence is CASSSPLAGAAETQYF. In nucleotides, the CDR3 is TGTGCCAGCAGCTCTCCACTAGCGGGAGCCGCTGAGACCCAGTACTTC.

This chain joins TRBV19 and TRBJ2-1; a possible D gene is TRBD2 (6 bases). Germline CDR1 LNHDA, CDR2 SQIVND (reference sequence). The V gene lost 4 bases and the J gene lost 4 bases, with 17 bases spanning the gap. CDR3 length: 16 amino acids. CDR3 nucleotide sequence: TGTGCCAGTAGTACGGACCCAGCGGGCAATTACAATGAGCAGTTCTTC. Translation: CASSTDPAGNYNEQFF.

A single count supports this clone. The chain combines TRBV5-1 with TRBJ2-3, with 7 bases aligning to TRBD2. Germline trimming cut 2 bases from V and 8 bases from J; bases unmatched to any gene: 14. CDR3 length: 16 amino acids. Germline V lookup: CDR1 SGHRS, CDR2 YFSETQ. The CDR3 sequence is CASSFFQREPPGTQYF. The DNA for the CDR3 is TGCGCCAGCAGCTTCTTCCAGCGGGAACCCCCAGGTACGCAGTATTTT.

This chain links TRBV2 with TRBJ2-1; D call uncertain. V was clipped by 4 bases and J by 10 bases, with 8 bases between them. Germline CDR1 is SNHLY and CDR2 is FYNNEI. This CDR3 contains 11 residues. The CDR3 sequence is CASSGVGEQFF. The CDR3 DNA reads TGTGCCAGCAGTGGGGTGGGGGAGCAGTTCTTC.

The V gene is TRBV25-1, the J gene TRBJ2-1, with D possibly matching TRBD1 (6 bases). Germline values: CDR1 MGHDK, CDR2 SYGVNS. The CDR3 length is 15 residues. Trimming left V 4 bases short and J 9 bases short, with 19 bases between. CDR3 nucleotide sequence: TGTGCCAGCAGTGTAACGGGACAACCCTATGGTGAGCAGTTCTTC. The encoded protein is CASSVTGQPYGEQFF. The full variable domain, in which reference TRBV25-1 and TRBJ2-1 provide the parts outside the CDR3, is EADIYQTPRYLVIGTGKKITLECSQTMGHDKMYWYQQDPGMELHLIHYSYGVNSTEKGDLSSESTVSRIRTEHFPLTLESARPSHTSQYLCASSVTGQPYGEQFFGPGTRLTVL.

This clone was observed once. V and J are TRBV10-3 and TRBJ2-1; 9 nucleotides align to TRBD2. V dropped 4 bases and J dropped 4; count of bases not matched to a gene: 20. The CDR3 has 20 residues. Germline-derived CDR1 and CDR2 are ENHRY and SYGVKD. This CDR3 is CAISVMGLAGDKQGYNEQFF. The CDR3 DNA sequence: TGTGCCATCAGTGTAATGGGCTTAGCGGGAGACAAGCAGGGTTACAATGAGCAGTTCTTC.

The V gene is TRBV19, the J gene TRBJ2-7; 11 bases map to TRBD2. Germline assignment: CDR1 LNHDA and CDR2 SQIVND (reference sequence). The length of the CDR3 is 15 residues. V gave up 3 bases and J gave up 6 bases; unmatched junction bases: 7. The CDR3 loop reads CASSIRLAGRFEQYF. Here the CDR3 DNA reads TGTGCCAGTAGTATCCGACTAGCGGGGCGATTCGAGCAGTACTTC.

V gene TRBV18 combines with J gene TRBJ2-7, with D perhaps TRBD2 (5 bases). The CDR3 loop spans 15 amino acids. The germline gives CDR1 KGHSH, CDR2 LQKENI. V lost 2 bases, J lost 0 bases, and 11 bases lay in between. CDR3 nucleotides: TGTGCCAGCTCACCAGTGACTATGCCCTCCTACGAGCAGTACTTC. This encodes CASSPVTMPSYEQYF.

The chain joins TRBV15 to TRBJ2-2; 7 positions agree with TRBD1. This CDR3 spans 20 amino acids. The junction had 16 bases not matched to a gene; V was cut back by 1 base and J by 2 bases. Germline assignment: CDR1 LNHNV and CDR2 YYDKDF (reference sequence). The CDR3 DNA follows: TGTGCCACCAGCAGAGGTATGGGGACAGCGACCCACCCCAACACCGGGGAGCTGTTTTTT. Amino acid sequence: CATSRGMGTATHPNTGELFF.